The present T cell receptor (beta chain) was sequenced within a study of response to subunit inactivated influenza vaccine. This clonotype was recorded many times. The antigen is not known. TCRdb processed the RT-PCR reads anew with MiXCR; each CDR3 protein has one entry. The sample contains 450,000 to 600,000 distinct CDR3 sequences, approximately 7.7% of which appear only once. Study-level points and caveats: The authors offered the suggestion that each seasonal influenza vaccination recruits few new T cells.

The CDR3 contains 17 residues. The V end was cut by 1 base, the J end by 0 bases, with 15 bases between. The germline CDR1 and CDR2 sequences are MGHRA and YSYEKL. Specimen: PBMCs from blood, collected less than 25 months after vaccination. The receptor's source is a man aged 45-69 years who received an inactivated influenza vaccine. The rearrangement joins TRBV4-1 to TRBJ1-1, with TRBD1 as a possible D gene (6 bases). In nucleotides, the CDR3 is TGCGCCAGCAGCCAAGTAGGGGGGGGACACCTGAACACTGAAGCTTTCTTT. It encodes CASSQVGGGHLNTEAFF.